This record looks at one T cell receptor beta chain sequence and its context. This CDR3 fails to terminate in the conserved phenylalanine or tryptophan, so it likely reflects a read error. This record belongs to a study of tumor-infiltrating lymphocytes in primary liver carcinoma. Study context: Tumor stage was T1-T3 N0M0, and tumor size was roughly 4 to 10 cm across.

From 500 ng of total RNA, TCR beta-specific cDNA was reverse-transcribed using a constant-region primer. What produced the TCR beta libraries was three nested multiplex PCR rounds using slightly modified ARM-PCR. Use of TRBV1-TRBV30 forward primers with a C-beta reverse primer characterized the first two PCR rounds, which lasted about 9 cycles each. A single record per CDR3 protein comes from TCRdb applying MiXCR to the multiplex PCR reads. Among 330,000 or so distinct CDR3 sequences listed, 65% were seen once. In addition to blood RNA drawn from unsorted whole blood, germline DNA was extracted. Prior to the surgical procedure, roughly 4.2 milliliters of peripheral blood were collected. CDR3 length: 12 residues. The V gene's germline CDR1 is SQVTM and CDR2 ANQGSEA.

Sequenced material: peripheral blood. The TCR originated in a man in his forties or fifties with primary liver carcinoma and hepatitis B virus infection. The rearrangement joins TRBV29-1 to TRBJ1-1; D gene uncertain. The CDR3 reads CSVLNSGIEAFS. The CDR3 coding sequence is TGCAGTGTTTTGAATAGTGGGATAGAAGCTTTCTCT.